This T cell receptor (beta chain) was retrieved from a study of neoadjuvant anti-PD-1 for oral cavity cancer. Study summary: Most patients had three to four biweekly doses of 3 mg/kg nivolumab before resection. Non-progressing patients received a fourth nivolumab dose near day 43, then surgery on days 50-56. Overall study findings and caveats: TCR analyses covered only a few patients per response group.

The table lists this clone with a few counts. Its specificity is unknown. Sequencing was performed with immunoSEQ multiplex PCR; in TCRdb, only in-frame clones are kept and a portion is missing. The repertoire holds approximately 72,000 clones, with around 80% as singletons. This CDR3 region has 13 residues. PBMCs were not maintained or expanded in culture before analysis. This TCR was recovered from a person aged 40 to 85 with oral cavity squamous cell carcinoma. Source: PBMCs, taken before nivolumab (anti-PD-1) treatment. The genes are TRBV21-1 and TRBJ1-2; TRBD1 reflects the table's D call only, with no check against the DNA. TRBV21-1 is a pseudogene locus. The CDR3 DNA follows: TGTGCCAGCAGCAGGGACAGGGTCCATGGCTACACCTTC. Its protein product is CASSRDRVHGYTF.